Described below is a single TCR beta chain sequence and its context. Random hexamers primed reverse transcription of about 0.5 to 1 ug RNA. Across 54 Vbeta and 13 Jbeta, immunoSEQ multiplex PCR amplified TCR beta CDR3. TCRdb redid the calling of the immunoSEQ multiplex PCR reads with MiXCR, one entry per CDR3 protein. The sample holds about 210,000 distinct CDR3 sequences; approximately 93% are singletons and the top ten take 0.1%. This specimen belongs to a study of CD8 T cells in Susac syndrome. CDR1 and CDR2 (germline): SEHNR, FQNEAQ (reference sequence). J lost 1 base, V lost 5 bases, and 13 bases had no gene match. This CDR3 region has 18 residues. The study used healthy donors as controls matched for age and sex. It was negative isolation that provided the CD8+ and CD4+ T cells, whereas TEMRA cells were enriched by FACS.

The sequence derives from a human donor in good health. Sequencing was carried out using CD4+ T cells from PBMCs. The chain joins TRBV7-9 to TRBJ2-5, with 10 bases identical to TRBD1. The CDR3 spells CASSVSRDRDRGQETQYF. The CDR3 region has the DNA TGTGCCAGCAGCGTTAGCAGGGACCGGGACAGGGGCCAAGAGACCCAGTACTTC. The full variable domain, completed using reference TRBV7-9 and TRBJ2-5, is DTGVSQNPRHKITKRGQNVTFRCDPISEHNRLYWYRQTLGQGPEFLTYFQNEAQLEKSRLLSDRFSAERPKGSFSTLEIQRTEQGDSAMYLCASSVSRDRDRGQETQYFGPGTRLLVL.